A selection of T cell receptor beta chains follows, all from one sample in a study of cytomegalovirus exposure and HLA in healthy donors. Sequencing used immunoSEQ multiplex PCR; TCRdb keeps in-frame clones, though not all of them. This sample yields 200,000 to 300,000 clones, of which approximately 85% are seen a single time; about 0.22% belongs to the top ten. Sequenced material: PBMCs. The receptors here all came from a girl aged 2 to 10 in good health and CMV-seronegative. The CDR3 runs from the conserved cysteine through the conserved F or W. The D gene is left open where the match is weak. Size is omitted from some rows. Given values are once, few, many or a class for expanded clones.

NA	TRBJ2-3	NA	TRBV27	CASSFMASPSTDTQYF	TGTGCCAGCAGTTTTATGGCATCCCCTAGCACAGATACGCAGTATTTT
NA	TRBJ1-5	NA	TRBV2	CASSGETTSGQPQHF	TGTGCCAGCAGTGGCGAGACAACCAGCGGTCAGCCCCAGCATTTT
NA	TRBJ2-3	NA	TRBV9	CASSVLQGLGTDTQYF	TGTGCCAGCAGCGTACTGCAGGGGCTGGGGACAGATACGCAGTATTTT
TRBD2	TRBJ2-3	once	TRBV10-3	CATSSGGTTDTQYF	TGTGCCACATCTAGCGGGGGGACCACAGATACGCAGTATTTT
TRBD2	TRBJ2-3	NA	TRBV7-3	CASSPSGGATDTQYF	TGTGCCAGCAGCCCTAGCGGGGGAGCCACAGATACGCAGTATTTT
TRBD1	TRBJ2-7	NA	TRBV5-4	CASSLKGAGEQYF	TGTGCCAGCAGCTTGAAGGGGGCTGGGGAGCAGTACTTC
NA	TRBJ2-1	NA	TRBV7-9	CASSLGRGRYNEQFF	TGTGCCAGCAGCTTAGGGAGGGGGCGTTACAATGAGCAGTTCTTC
TRBD2	TRBJ2-5	NA	TRBV7-2	CASSLSGSGETQYF	TGTGCCAGCAGCCTTAGCGGGAGCGGTGAGACCCAGTACTTC
TRBD2	TRBJ2-5	few	TRBV7-3	CASSLTGLAGGEEPQYF	TGTGCCAGCAGCTTGACTGGGCTAGCGGGGGGAGAAGAGCCCCAGTACTTC
TRBD1	TRBJ2-5	NA	TRBV6-5	CASSYVDRGPETQYF	TGTGCCAGCAGTTACGTGGACAGGGGGCCAGAGACCCAGTACTTC
NA	TRBJ1-1	NA	TRBV19	CASSPAMNTEAFF	TGTGCCAGTAGTCCCGCGATGAACACTGAAGCTTTCTTT